The 24 T cell receptor beta chains below come from one sample, sequenced in a study of CXCR3-negative and CXCR3-positive naive CD8 T cells. UMI-tagged TRB cDNA libraries were built via 5' RACE. TCRdb re-called the 5' RACE reads and shows each CDR3 protein once, DNA omitted. The sample has about 7,000 distinct CDR3 sequences; the top ten hold under 1.5%. Study outcomes and limitations: Compared with CXCR3-negative naive cells, CXCR3-positive naive cells showed more hydrophobic TRB CDR3s.

Antigen specificity for these receptors is unknown. The sequenced sample was naive CXCR3+ CD8+ T cells from blood. Subset specified: CD45RO-CCR7+CD27+CD95- naive CD8+ T cells expressing CXCR3 (TNR3+). The origin of the receptors is a human donor in good health. Some clones in this sample may be carry-over from other donors' samples.

According to its frequency, this clonotype is medium-sized. The V gene is TRBV29-1, the J gene TRBJ2-7. Germline V lookup: CDR1 SQVTM, CDR2 ANQGSEA. The CDR3 length is 11 residues. The CDR3: CSVGREGEQYF.

This clonotype counts as medium-sized by frequency. This chain joins TRBV28 and TRBJ2-1; TCRdb designates TRBD2, a call that cannot be tested without DNA. Germline CDR1 reads MDHEN; CDR2 reads SYDVKM. This CDR3 is built from 15 residues. The CDR3 loop is CASSPTSGRAGEQFF.

The chain joins TRBV7-9 to TRBJ1-1. In germline, CDR1 is SEHNR, CDR2 FQNEAQ (reference sequence). The CDR3 has 13 amino acids. The CDR3 protein is CASSLGDSTGAFF.

Considering frequency, this clonotype is medium-sized. The rearrangement joins TRBV27 to TRBJ1-5; the TCRdb D gene call, TRBD1, has no DNA to confirm it. Germline V gene lookup returns CDR1 MNHEY and CDR2 SMNVEV (reference sequence). The length of the CDR3 is 15 residues. CDR3 sequence: CASSRWTGGNQPQHF.

The V and J genes are TRBV29-1 and TRBJ1-1. Germline V gene lookup returns CDR1 SQVTM and CDR2 ANQGSEA. The CDR3 length is 14 residues. The CDR3 loop is CSVLIESSGTEAFF.

This sequence joins TRBV29-1 and TRBJ2-5. This CDR3 has 14 amino acids. Looked up from germline, CDR1 is SQVTM and CDR2 is ANQGSEA. CDR3 protein: CSVEYVSDGETQYF.

V gene TRBV2 combines with J gene TRBJ1-6. Germline CDR1 reads SNHLY; CDR2 reads FYNNEI. The CDR3 runs 15 residues. The CDR3 spells CASSEAFGDTSPLHF. Full variable domain (rest looked up from reference TRBV2 and TRBJ1-6): EPEVTQTPSHQVTQMGQEVILRCVPISNHLYFYWYRQILGQKVEFLVSFYNNEISEKSEIFDDQFSVERPDGSNFTLKIRSTKLEDSAMYFCASSEAFGDTSPLHFGNGTRLTVT.

This chain uses TRBV6-6 with TRBJ2-7. The CDR3 spans 14 residues. Germline V CDR1 and CDR2: MNHNY, SVGAGI (reference sequence). CDR3 sequence: CASSYSVLPDEQYF.

The chain has TRBV12-3 or TRBV12-4 and TRBJ2-5; TCRdb designates TRBD1, a call that cannot be tested without DNA. This CDR3 contains 13 residues. This chain's CDR3 is CASSLRAVETQYF.

V and J are TRBV10-3 and TRBJ1-2; TCRdb calls TRBD1, which cannot be checked without DNA. Germline CDR1 and CDR2: ENHRY and SYGVKD. This CDR3 region has 15 residues. CDR3 protein: CAISDNLGNPGTYTF.

This clonotype is labeled medium-sized (0.01 to 0.1%) based on frequency. J is TRBJ2-2 and V is TRBV7-6; with no DNA, the TCRdb D assignment of TRBD1 cannot be verified. Germline values: CDR1 SGHVS, CDR2 FNYEAQ. The CDR3 loop spans 15 amino acids. CDR3 protein: CASSLAGTPTGELFF.

The chain has TRBV25-1 and TRBJ2-7; TCRdb picks TRBD1, but there is no DNA to check that call. The CDR3 has 16 amino acids. Germline values: CDR1 MGHDK, CDR2 SYGVNS. The CDR3 protein is CASSGSRTGGAYEQYF.

The V call is TRBV19, the J call TRBJ2-7; there is no DNA to check the TCRdb D call of TRBD1. Germline V gene lookup returns CDR1 LNHDA and CDR2 SQIVND (reference sequence). This CDR3 region has 14 residues. This CDR3 is CASSIGDGPYEQYF.

The chain links TRBV19 to TRBJ1-1; TCRdb calls TRBD1, which cannot be checked without DNA. This CDR3 contains 14 residues. Looked up from germline, CDR1 is LNHDA and CDR2 is SQIVND (reference sequence). The CDR3 is CASSPRQGNTEAFF.

The chain carries TRBV4-1 and TRBJ2-3; TCRdb names TRBD2, which stays unverified in the absence of DNA. Per germline, CDR1 MGHRA and CDR2 YSYEKL. CDR3 length equals 15 residues. This CDR3 reads CASQLSGGYTDTQYF.

This clonotype is identified as medium-sized from frequency. The CDR3 is CSDAGGTEAFF. This rearrangement joins TRBV29-1 to TRBJ1-1. This CDR3 has 11 amino acids. Per the germline V gene, CDR1 is SQVTM and CDR2 is ANQGSEA.

The chain joins TRBV29-1 to TRBJ2-2; TCRdb's D gene call, TRBD1, goes unchecked for lack of DNA. The CDR3 runs to 13 residues. Germline CDR1 and CDR2: SQVTM and ANQGSEA. CDR3 region: CSVETGGTGELFF.

The V gene is TRBV7-9, the J gene TRBJ2-3; TCRdb names TRBD1, which stays unverified in the absence of DNA. This CDR3 has 15 amino acids. CDR1 and CDR2 (germline): SEHNR, FQNEAQ (reference sequence). CDR3 amino acids: CASSTGTGGAGTQYF.

This clonotype is classed as medium-sized (0.01 to 0.1%) by frequency. The chain couples TRBV5-6 to TRBJ2-7; there is no DNA to check the TCRdb D call of TRBD2. Germline-derived CDR1 and CDR2 are SGHDT and YYEEEE. The CDR3 extends over 16 amino acids. The CDR3: CASSLASGGYSYEQYF.

The chain links TRBV6-1 to TRBJ1-5; absent DNA, TCRdb's TRBD1 call cannot be checked. The CDR3 is 15 residues long. From germline, CDR1 is MNHNS and CDR2 SASEGT. CDR3 residues: CASSEDRGSNQPQHF.

This chain connects TRBV29-1 to TRBJ2-1; with no DNA, the TCRdb D assignment of TRBD2 cannot be verified. Germline loops: CDR1 SQVTM, CDR2 ANQGSEA. The CDR3 is 15 residues long. The CDR3: CSVETSGSSYNEQFF.

V and J are TRBV28 and TRBJ2-3; checking the TCRdb D call of TRBD2 is not possible without DNA. Per germline, CDR1 MDHEN and CDR2 SYDVKM. This CDR3 contains 15 residues. The CDR3 spells CASSILAGLADTQYF.

V usage is TRBV9 and J usage is TRBJ1-3; without DNA, the TCRdb call of TRBD1 cannot be checked. Germline V gene lookup returns CDR1 SGDLS and CDR2 YYNGEE. This CDR3 comprises 16 residues. CDR3 sequence reads: CASSASTGYSGNTIYF.

This clonotype is deemed medium-sized by its frequency. V is TRBV7-9 and J is TRBJ2-6; without DNA, the TCRdb call of TRBD1 cannot be checked. Germline CDR1 reads SEHNR; CDR2 reads FQNEAQ (reference sequence). This CDR3 region has 18 residues. The CDR3 reads CASSQMDRGGVGANVLTF.